This T cell receptor beta chain emerged from a study of OX40 agonist ivuxolimab in advanced cancers. About the full investigation: The costimulatory receptor OX40 (CD134) was targeted by ivuxolimab, a fully human IgG2 agonistic monoclonal antibody. Peripheral TCRbeta sequencing aimed to test whether ivuxolimab altered TCR sequence diversity and caused clonal T-cell expansion. Of the approximately 54 patients in dose escalation, 19 had hepatocellular carcinoma, roughly 15 had melanoma, 9 had renal cell carcinoma and 9 had head and neck cancer. Partial responses occurred in three dose-escalation patients, of whom one had hepatocellular carcinoma and two had cutaneous melanoma. Intravenous ivuxolimab was administered to patients every 2 weeks at six dose levels: 0.01, 0.1, 0.3, 1.5, 3 and 10 mg/kg. The paper reports the monotherapy dose-escalation portion (N of about 56 patients) of the phase I ivuxolimab trial. Prior anti-PD-1, anti-PD-L1 or anti-CTLA-4 therapy was permitted, and checkpoint inhibitors had been received by roughly 42% of dose-escalation patients. A male proportion of roughly 80% and a mean age of 60 years, ranging from 23 to 79, were recorded for the dose-escalation cohort.

Patients with autoimmune disease history or receiving systemic immunosuppression were excluded from the trial. Peripheral blood for TCR sequencing was collected from all dose cohorts at baseline, on cycle 4 day 1, and on cycle 7 day 1. Samples came from an open-label, multicenter, first-in-human phase I dose-escalation trial of ivuxolimab. Adults with locally advanced or metastatic melanoma, renal cell, hepatocellular, or head and neck squamous cell carcinoma were enrolled in the trial. Before TCR sequencing, CD4+ T cells and CD8+ T cells from peripheral blood were sorted into separate populations. Results and caveats for the whole study, not just this receptor: At doses from 0.1 to 3.0 mg/kg, clonal expansion was seen in both CD4+ and CD8+ blood T cells between baseline and week 6. In the 0.1-3.0 mg/kg groups, partial responders were among the patients with the lowest normalized peripheral clonal expansion, particularly in CD8+ T cells. The antigen specificity of the clonally expanded peripheral T cells was not determined. Low levels of normalized T-cell clonal expansion were also shown by some nonresponding patients. After ivuxolimab, expanded clones were on average more numerous among CD8+ T cells than among CD4+ T cells.

For sequencing of the TCRbeta CDR3 region, genomic DNA was extracted from the sorted cells. The immunoSEQ Assay was used for sequencing of TCRbeta CDR3 regions. Drawn from immuneACCESS, this table holds only the in-frame rearrangements with V and J called that TCRdb kept. Clones are partly lost; checked studies trace under half to an unresolved V gene and leave the rest unexplained. The sample data list 77,000 or so clones, and over 80% of these were observed just once. Clones ranked in the top ten supply 0.32% of the sample. To note about this clone: The target of this receptor is not known. Base qualities are not at hand, and no much larger clone is one base apart.

The sample here was CD4+ or CD8+ T cells sorted from blood, taken in a trial of the OX40 agonist ivuxolimab. The clonotype was recovered from an adult with an advanced solid tumor such as melanoma, head and neck, liver or kidney cancer.

The base sequence is TGTGCCAGCAGTGAAGCTCGCCAGGGGGGAAACACCATATATTTT. It encodes CASSEARQGGNTIYF. The sequence joins TRBV2 to TRBJ1-3; TRBD1 is perhaps the D gene, given 6 matching bases. The CDR3 holds 15 amino acids from the cysteine to the phenylalanine. Only the CDR3 portion is preserved as DNA: 45 bases, with reading frame beginning at the first base. V sheds 0 bases and J sheds 4 bases, leaving 10 bases between their ends. The germline V gene supplies CDR1 SNHLY and CDR2 FYNNEI.